This is a list of T cell receptor beta chains from one sample in a study of T cells expressing NK-cell markers. One entry per CDR3 protein, without DNA, is what TCRdb gives after re-calling the 5' RACE reads. The sample totals some 410,000 distinct CDR3 sequences. Sequenced: blood T cells: a sorted CD56 or NKG2C T cell subset, CD4+ or CD8+ T cells, or bulk PBMC T cells (not recorded which). These receptors all stem from a woman aged 18-70 years in good health. CDR3s include the opening cysteine and the closing phenylalanine or tryptophan.

15 TRBJ2-7 TRBV19 CASSPSTDPSYEQYF
16 TRBJ1-2 TRBV6-5 CASSYSKGEQGKGYTF
14 TRBJ2-7 TRBV12-5 CASAPGEQTYEQYF
16 TRBJ2-3 TRBV5-1 CASSLAQGGSTDTQYF
11 TRBJ2-1 TRBV6-2/TRBV6-3 CASTHINEQFF
11 TRBJ2-3 TRBV29-1 CSATRADTQYF
16 TRBJ2-1 TRBV11-1 CASSLVLASTANEQFF
14 TRBJ1-5 TRBV12-3/TRBV12-4 CASSSDASNQPQHF
15 TRBJ1-5 TRBV7-9 CASSSDGSLDQPQHF
17 TRBJ2-7 TRBV10-3 CAISDGGRGTRAYEQYF
16 TRBJ2-1 TRBV5-1 CASSRGGTSSYNEQFF
15 TRBJ2-1 TRBV6-1 CASSGVAGGGNEQFF
15 TRBJ2-2 TRBV9 CASSVDLPGRGELFF
12 TRBJ2-2 TRBV5-1 CASSSDLGELFF
15 TRBJ2-3 TRBV28 CASSTRTSGTDTQYF
13 TRBJ2-1 TRBV7-9 CASSLWTGNEQFF
15 TRBJ1-1 TRBV30 CAWRTWTGRRAEAFF
16 TRBJ2-1 TRBV7-9 CASSPPGLAGVNEQFF
12 TRBJ1-1 TRBV10-3 CAISVSPAEAFF
17 TRBJ2-2 TRBV4-3 CASSQQTGRKNTGELFF
16 TRBJ2-1 TRBV5-6 CASTPPSGRATNEQFF
16 TRBJ2-2 TRBV6-2/TRBV6-3 CASSYSIGTSTGELFF
15 TRBJ2-2 TRBV7-3 CASSFSPGDTGELFF
14 TRBJ1-2 TRBV20-1 CSAAPDLVNYGYTF
18 TRBJ1-5 TRBV15 CATSRALGGVGSNQPQHF
18 TRBJ2-4 TRBV6-1 CASSAARRAPIAKNIQYF
15 TRBJ1-1 TRBV24-1 CATSDFIRALTEAFF
14 TRBJ2-7 TRBV7-9 CASSLRGATYEQYF
12 TRBJ2-1 TRBV14 CATWCQRNEQFF
15 TRBJ2-3 TRBV20-1 CSARKGGSSTDTQYF
14 TRBJ1-5 TRBV7-2 CASSLSPVPGPQHF
13 TRBJ2-2 TRBV24-1 CATRPSWSGELFF
16 TRBJ2-2 TRBV5-1 CASRKTPGPNTGELFF
20 TRBJ2-6 TRBV7-3 CASSPGLAGGIASGANVLTF
18 TRBJ2-2 TRBV4-3 CASSQDNRGSMNTGELFF
13 TRBJ1-2 TRBV28 CASSYHRTYGYTF
16 TRBJ2-1 TRBV14 CASSHPGTVRYNEQFF
15 TRBJ2-7 TRBV27 CASRGLGQSSYEQYF
14 TRBJ2-7 TRBV7-3 CASSLRAGAYEQYF
16 TRBJ2-6 TRBV25-1 CASSEGPSSGANVLTF
17 TRBJ1-1 TRBV5-1 CASSSPRDNRLHTEAFF
16 TRBJ2-1 TRBV4-3 CASSQDGQGNYNEQFF
15 TRBJ2-5 TRBV3-1 CASSQGRLPKETQYF
14 TRBJ1-4 TRBV20-1 CSAIGAAYNEKLFF
14 TRBJ2-3 TRBV5-4 CASSLGTLTDTQYF
16 TRBJ2-1 TRBV11-2 CASSTRLAGGDNEQFF
15 TRBJ2-1 TRBV5-1 CASRELVLTNNEQFF
15 TRBJ2-2 TRBV7-9 CASSPGRETSGELFF
14 TRBJ2-2 TRBV7-2 CASRPDRFTGELFF
14 TRBJ2-1 TRBV6-2/TRBV6-3 CASSYSWGRDEQFF
15 TRBJ1-3 TRBV25-1 CASSAGDPTGNTIYF